The next 20 T cell receptor beta chains were all read from a single sample in a study of blood T cells in healthy people across ages. It was with a sample-barcoded 5' primer and a J-beta primer mix that a second PCR of roughly 6 to 12 cycles was run. TCRdb reanalysed the 5' RACE reads using MiXCR and keeps one entry per CDR3 protein. The table lists 1.5 million to 2 million distinct CDR3 sequences, roughly 30% of them singletons. The specimen was blood. These receptors all come from a young woman in good health.

This clonotype was found a few times. V is TRBV4-1 and J is TRBJ2-7; 12 nucleotides match TRBD1. V gave up 4 bases and J gave up 4 bases; unmatched junction bases: 8. This CDR3 has 16 residues. Germline CDR1 is MGHRA and CDR2 is YSYEKL. CDR3 amino acids: CASSLGTGGYMYEQYF. For the CDR3, the DNA is TGCGCCAGCAGCCTCGGGACAGGGGGCTACATGTACGAGCAGTACTTC.

Worth noting for this clonotype: The junction shows a germline mismatch at one end, possibly a read error. The V gene is TRBV9, the J gene TRBJ2-3; D is unclear. This CDR3 has 15 amino acids. In germline, CDR1 is SGDLS, CDR2 YYNGEE. CDR3: CTSSPGVGSTDTQYF. CDR3 sequence (DNA): TGTACCAGCAGCCCAGGAGTAGGGAGCACAGATACGCAGTATTTT.

V usage is TRBV20-1 and J usage is TRBJ1-5, with a tentative D call TRBD1 (5 bases). CDR3 length equals 15 residues. Trimming left V 3 bases short and J 1 base short, with 13 bases between. Per the germline V gene, CDR1 is DFQATT and CDR2 is SNEGSKA (reference sequence). In DNA, the CDR3 is TGCAGTGCTAGTGTGGGGCAGGGCAGCAATCAGCCCCAGCATTTT. This sequence encodes CSASVGQGSNQPQHF.

The chain carries TRBV7-2 and TRBJ2-3; 8 bases are shared with TRBD2. The J segment lost 2 bases and the V segment lost 8 bases, leaving 12 bases of the junction unmatched. This CDR3 comprises 16 residues. Per germline, CDR1 SGHTA and CDR2 FQGNSA. CDR3 region: CASAFRTSGFTDTQYF. In DNA, the CDR3 is TGTGCCAGCGCCTTCCGAACTAGCGGATTCACAGATACGCAGTATTTT.

This chain joins TRBV15 and TRBJ1-5; TRBD1 agrees at 8 bases. Germline-derived CDR1 and CDR2 are LNHNV and YYDKDF (reference sequence). The CDR3 spans 15 residues. V shed 5 bases, J shed 1 base, and the junction held 4 bases outside the gene matches. CDR3 coding DNA: TGTGCCACCAGCTCCGACAGGGGAAGCAATCAGCCCCAGCATTTT. Translation gives CATSSDRGSNQPQHF.

The chain couples TRBV15 to TRBJ2-5; 7 bases line up with TRBD1. V shed 0 bases and J 4 bases; nucleotides not matched to a gene: 5. This CDR3 contains 15 residues. Germline CDR1 and CDR2: LNHNV and YYDKDF (reference sequence). The CDR3 here is CATSREGGPAETQYF. DNA for the CDR3: TGTGCCACCAGCAGAGAAGGGGGCCCCGCAGAGACCCAGTACTTC.

The rearrangement uses TRBV28 and TRBJ2-3; the match to TRBD2 covers 10 bases. CDR3 length: 16 residues. Germline CDR1 reads MDHEN; CDR2 reads SYDVKM. J gave up 10 bases and V 5 bases, and 15 bases lay outside the gene matches. The DNA of the CDR3 is TGTGCCAGCAGTGCCTCAGCTAGCGGGAGCCCCAACGCGCAGTATTTT. Residues: CASSASASGSPNAQYF.

This clonotype occurred a few times. The chain has TRBV7-8 and TRBJ2-7, with TRBD2 as a possible D gene (5 bases). V was clipped by 0 bases and J by 0 bases, with 15 bases between them. The germline CDR1 and CDR2 sequences are SGHVS and FQNEAQ. The CDR3 length is 17 residues. The CDR3 sequence is CASSLAYGMTSSYEQYF. CDR3 nucleotides: TGTGCCAGCAGCTTAGCGTACGGGATGACGAGCTCCTACGAGCAGTACTTC.

The gene calls are TRBV20-1 and TRBJ2-7; maybe TRBD2 (6 bases). Germline V lookup: CDR1 DFQATT, CDR2 SNEGSKA (reference sequence). Trimming stripped 3 bases from V and 7 bases from J, with 16 bases between. This CDR3 is 13 amino acids long. The CDR3 DNA sequence: TGCAGTGCTAGGGGGAGGCTAGCTTTAGAGCAGTACTTC. Translated: CSARGRLALEQYF.

The table lists this clonotype with a few counts. The V and J genes are TRBV5-1 and TRBJ2-1, with a possible D match to TRBD2 (6 bases). The germline CDR1 and CDR2 sequences are SGHRS and YFSETQ. The ends were cut back, 4 bases at V and 8 bases at J, with 19 bases in the middle. This CDR3 spans 15 amino acids. This CDR3 reads CASSLTNLLADEQFF. In DNA form, the CDR3 reads TGCGCCAGCAGCCTCACAAACCTACTAGCAGATGAGCAGTTCTTC.

The V call is TRBV21-1, the J call TRBJ1-1; TRBD1 is taken as the D call from the table, unchecked against the DNA. TRBV21-1 is recorded as a pseudogene. CDR3 length equals 14 residues. The CDR3 DNA reads TGTGCCAGCAGCAAAGGAGGGGGCGGCACTGAAGCTTTCTTT. Protein sequence: CASSKGGGGTEAFF.

This clonotype was detected only a few times. The chain uses TRBV29-1 and TRBJ2-7; D is undetermined. Between the trimmed V and J ends, which lost 5 bases and 2 bases, there was a span of 16 bases. This CDR3 has 14 amino acids. The germline CDR1 and CDR2 sequences are SQVTM and ANQGSEA. For the CDR3, the DNA is TGCAGCGTTCCCGCGCGAGAGCCTCCCTACGAGCAGTACTTC. Translating gives CSVPAREPPYEQYF.

As to this clonotype: A single base separates this from a much larger clone, so it may be a read error. The V and J genes are TRBV7-3 and TRBJ2-1, with 9 bases identical to TRBD1. The CDR3 has 19 residues. The germline V gene has CDR1 SGHTA and CDR2 FQGTGA. Here the CDR3 DNA reads TGTGCCAACAGCTTAAGATCCCCCGGACAGGGGCAGGGCTACAATGAGCAGTTCTTC. It encodes CANSLRSPGQGQGYNEQFF.

V is TRBV6-4 and J is TRBJ1-5; D not resolved. V dropped 6 bases and J dropped 1 base, with 10 bases sitting between them. The germline gives CDR1 MRHNA, CDR2 SNTAGT. The CDR3 loop spans 14 amino acids. DNA of the CDR3: TGTGCCAGCAGACCTGGCACAAGCAATCAGCCCCAGCATTTT. Amino acid sequence: CASRPGTSNQPQHF.

The chain combines TRBV20-1 with TRBJ2-3, with D maybe TRBD2 (5 bases). CDR1 is DFQATT and CDR2 is SNEGSKA in the germline V gene (reference sequence). This CDR3 is built from 13 residues. The CDR3 is CGGALGWADTQYF. The CDR3 bases are TGCGGAGGAGCCCTGGGTTGGGCAGATACGCAGTATTTT.

There are a few counts of this clonotype. This CDR3 reads CASTTTGQGGSPLHF. The CDR3 nucleotides are TGTGCCAGCACAACGACTGGACAGGGTGGGTCACCCCTCCACTTT. This chain links TRBV27 with TRBJ1-6; TRBD1 matches at 8 bases. Germline assignment: CDR1 MNHEY and CDR2 SMNVEV (reference sequence). The CDR3 runs to 15 residues. V gave up 7 bases and J gave up 10 bases; unmatched junction bases: 12.

The chain recombines TRBV7-9 with TRBJ2-1; TRBD1 aligns across 9 bases. Per germline, CDR1 SEHNR and CDR2 FQNEAQ (reference sequence). This CDR3 is built from 16 residues. Germline trimming cut 1 base from V and 8 bases from J; bases unmatched to any gene: 9. The CDR3 here is CASSLVGGTGIHEQFF. The CDR3 DNA reads as TGTGCCAGCAGCTTAGTTGGAGGGACAGGGATCCATGAGCAGTTCTTC.

The J gene is TRBJ2-3, the V gene TRBV6-1, with D possibly matching TRBD2 (5 bases). The CDR3 is 13 residues long. The germline CDR1 and CDR2 sequences are MNHNS and SASEGT. V was pared by 8 bases and J by 3 bases, with 12 bases between. The CDR3 region has the DNA TGTGCCAGCGTGAGACCGGGGACAGATACGCAGTATTTT. Translated: CASVRPGTDTQYF.

As to this clonotype: One junction end disagrees with the germline gene, perhaps due to a read error. The chain has TRBV3-1 and TRBJ2-3; D call uncertain. The CDR3 spans 15 residues. Germline V lookup: CDR1 LGHDT, CDR2 YNNKEL (reference sequence). CDR3 in DNA: TGCGCCAGCAGCCAAGTTGACTTTGGGGAAGATACGCAGTATTTT. It translates to CASSQVDFGEDTQYF.

On this clonotype itself: At one end, the junction sequence differs from germline, possibly due to a read error. The V call is TRBV7-2, the J call TRBJ1-4; D ambiguous. The CDR3 loop spans 15 amino acids. Germline V gene data show CDR1 as SGHTA and CDR2 as FQGNSA. In DNA, the CDR3 is TGTGCCAGCAGCCCAGGAGTAACGCGGGGAGAAAAACGGTTTTTT. Translation gives CASSPGVTRGEKRFF.